The TCR beta chain described here comes from a study of spatial heterogeneity in lung cancer. Study-level information: The count of detected beta-chain sequences consistently exceeded that of alpha-chain sequences.

Time point indicated: blood at routine non-recurrence follow-up after resection. Unsorted whole RNA from tumor, nontumor lung or frozen PBMC underwent sequencing. The germline gives CDR1 MDHEN, CDR2 SYDVKM. The V gene lost 8 bases and the J gene lost 0 bases, with 9 bases spanning the gap. The CDR3 loop spans 13 amino acids. TCRdb re-called the 5' RACE reads with MiXCR, one entry per CDR3 protein. The profile shows roughly 110,000 distinct CDR3 sequences, 10% to 13% of them singletons. This clonotype has just a few counts. Sequencing was performed on PBMCs, taken at follow-up. The origin of this receptor is a female donor with early-stage non-small cell lung cancer. The chain uses TRBV28 and TRBJ2-3; D is perhaps TRBD1 (6 bases). The CDR3 nucleotides read TGTGCCAGCCTGGACAGTAGCACAGATACGCAGTATTTT. Amino acids: CASLDSSTDTQYF.